This T cell receptor (beta chain) emerged from a study of OX40 agonist ivuxolimab in advanced cancers. Whole-study results and caveats: At 0.1 to 3.0 mg/kg, CD4+ and CD8+ blood T cells expanded clonally by week 6.

Clones were sequenced by immunoSEQ multiplex PCR, and TCRdb holds only the in-frame ones, with some missing. The sample contains about 82,000 clones, around 90% of which appear only once. On this clone: Its antigen is not known.

The junction had 15 bases not matched to a gene; V was cut back by 2 bases and J by 5 bases. The CDR3 is 17 amino acids. The V gene's germline CDR1 is SEHNR and CDR2 FQNEAQ (reference sequence). The chain carries TRBV7-9 and TRBJ2-7; 7 bases line up with TRBD1. This sample comprised CD4+ or CD8+ T cells sorted from blood, obtained in a trial of the OX40 agonist ivuxolimab. This clonotype originated in an adult with an advanced solid tumor such as melanoma, head and neck, liver or kidney cancer. For the CDR3, the DNA is TGTGCCAGCAGCTTAAGGGAGTTGACAGGGCCCGTGAACGAGCAGTACTTC. This encodes CASSLRELTGPVNEQYF. Full variable domain (rest looked up from reference TRBV7-9 and TRBJ2-7): DTGVSQNPRHKITKRGQNVTFRCDPISEHNRLYWYRQTLGQGPEFLTYFQNEAQLEKSRLLSDRFSAERPKGSFSTLEIQRTEQGDSAMYLCASSLRELTGPVNEQYFGPGTRLTVT.